These 3 T cell receptor beta chains came from one sample sequenced in a study of immune characterization of retroperitoneal liposarcoma (dated by TCRdb to the late 2010s). Receptor libraries were prepared by PCR. TCRdb names NextSeq 500 as the instrument used. The public reads were run again by TCRdb, first through fastp at Q25 and then through MiXCR, and only productive beta chains were kept. Each CDR3 protein gets just one entry, which takes the most common genes and DNA from the rows behind it. Within this sample are some 6,600 distinct CDR3 sequences, with about 29% of them counted one time only. The ten largest account for roughly a quarter of the sample. The sample comprised tumor tissue. The receptors here all came from a female donor with retroperitoneal liposarcoma.

By its share, this clonotype is medium-sized (0.01 to 0.1%). This CDR3 is CASSGTRNTEAFF. The CDR3 region has the DNA TGTGCCAGCAGCGGGACGCGGAACACTGAAGCTTTCTTT. This chain joins TRBV6-1 and TRBJ1-1; D possibly corresponds to TRBD1 (5 bases). The V end lost 6 bases, the J end lost 1 base, and 9 bases lay between the germline ends. This CDR3 region has 13 residues. CDR1 is MNHNS and CDR2 is SASEGT in the germline V gene.

In this sample, this clonotype turned up many times. The chain links TRBV6-1 to TRBJ1-3, with D unresolved. The germline CDR1 and CDR2 sequences are MNHNS and SASEGT. The CDR3 runs to 14 residues. V was shortened by 8 bases and J by 3 bases, with 14 bases between the two germline ends. The DNA for the CDR3 is TGTGCCAGCGGCGGTTTGTTCTTTGGAAACACCATATATTTT. Translating gives CASGGLFFGNTIYF.

Judged by abundance, this clonotype is medium-sized. The rearrangement uses TRBV5-6 and TRBJ2-3; D unresolved. This CDR3 is 13 amino acids long. Deletions cut 2 bases from V and 0 bases from J, with 4 bases between. Looked up from germline, CDR1 is SGHDT and CDR2 is YYEEEE. The CDR3 region has the DNA TGTGCCAGCAGCTTTCCGAGCACAGATACGCAGTATTTT. Amino acids: CASSFPSTDTQYF.